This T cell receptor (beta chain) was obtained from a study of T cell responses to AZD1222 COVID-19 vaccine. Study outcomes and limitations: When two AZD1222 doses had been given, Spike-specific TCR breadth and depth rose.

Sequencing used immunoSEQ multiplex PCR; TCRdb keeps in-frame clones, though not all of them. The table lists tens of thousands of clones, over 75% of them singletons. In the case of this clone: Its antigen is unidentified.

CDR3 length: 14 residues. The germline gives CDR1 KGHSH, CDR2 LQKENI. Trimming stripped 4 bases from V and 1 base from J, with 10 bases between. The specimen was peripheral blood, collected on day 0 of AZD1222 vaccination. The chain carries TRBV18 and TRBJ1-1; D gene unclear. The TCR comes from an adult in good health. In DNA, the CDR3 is TGTGCCAGCTCACTATTCACGGAGAACACTGAAGCTTTCTTT. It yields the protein CASSLFTENTEAFF. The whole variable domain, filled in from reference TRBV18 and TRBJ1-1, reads NAGVMQNPRHLVRRRGQEARLRCSPMKGHSHVYWYRQLPEEGLKFMVYLQKENIIDESGMPKERFSAEFPKEGPSILRIQQVVRGDSAAYFCASSLFTENTEAFFGQGTRLTVV.